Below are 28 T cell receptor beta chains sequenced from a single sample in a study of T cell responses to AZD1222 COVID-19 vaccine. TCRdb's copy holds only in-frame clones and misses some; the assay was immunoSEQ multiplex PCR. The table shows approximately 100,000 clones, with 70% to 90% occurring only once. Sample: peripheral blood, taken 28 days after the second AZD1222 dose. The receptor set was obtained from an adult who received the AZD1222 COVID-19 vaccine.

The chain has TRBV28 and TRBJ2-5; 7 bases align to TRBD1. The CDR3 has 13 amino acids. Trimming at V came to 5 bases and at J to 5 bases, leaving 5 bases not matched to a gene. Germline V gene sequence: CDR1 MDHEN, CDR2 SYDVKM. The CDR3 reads CASSGTVVETQYF. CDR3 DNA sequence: TGTGCCAGCAGTGGGACAGTAGTGGAGACCCAGTACTTC.

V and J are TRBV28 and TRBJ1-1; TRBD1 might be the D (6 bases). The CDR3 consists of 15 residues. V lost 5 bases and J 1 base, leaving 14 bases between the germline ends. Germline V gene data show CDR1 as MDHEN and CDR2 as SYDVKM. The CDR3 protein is CASSPRTDKNTEAFF. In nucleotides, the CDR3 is TGTGCCAGCAGTCCCAGGACAGATAAGAACACTGAAGCTTTCTTT. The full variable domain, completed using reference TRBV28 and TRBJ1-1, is DVKVTQSSRYLVKRTGEKVFLECVQDMDHENMFWYRQDPGLGLRLIYFSYDVKMKEKGDIPEGYSVSREKKERFSLILESASTNQTSMYLCASSPRTDKNTEAFFGQGTRLTVV.

The CDR3: CASSRSGSGLINEQFF. The CDR3, as DNA: TGTGCCAGCAGTCGAAGCGGGAGCGGTTTAATTAATGAGCAGTTCTTC. J is TRBJ2-1 and V is TRBV27, with TRBD2 matching over 8 bases. CDR3 length: 16 amino acids. With V trimmed by 5 bases and J by 7 bases, 13 bases remained unmatched. The germline V gene has CDR1 MNHEY and CDR2 SMNVEV (reference sequence).

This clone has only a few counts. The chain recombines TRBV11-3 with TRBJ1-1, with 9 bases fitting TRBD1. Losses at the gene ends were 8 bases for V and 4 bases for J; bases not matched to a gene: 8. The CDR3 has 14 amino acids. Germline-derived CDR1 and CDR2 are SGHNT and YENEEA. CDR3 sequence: CASSTGGEGTEAFF. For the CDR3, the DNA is TGTGCCAGCTCCACAGGGGGCGAAGGCACTGAAGCTTTCTTT.

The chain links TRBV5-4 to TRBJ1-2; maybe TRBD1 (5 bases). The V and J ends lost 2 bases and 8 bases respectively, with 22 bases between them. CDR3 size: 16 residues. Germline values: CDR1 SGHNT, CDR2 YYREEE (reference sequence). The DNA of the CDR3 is TGTGCCAGCAGCTTACCCCAGGGACCTGCTGCGGAGGGCTACACCTTC. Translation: CASSLPQGPAAEGYTF.

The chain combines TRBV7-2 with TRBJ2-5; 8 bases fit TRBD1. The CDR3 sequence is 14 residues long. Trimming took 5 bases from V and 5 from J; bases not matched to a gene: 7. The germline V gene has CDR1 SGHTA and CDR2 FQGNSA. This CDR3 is CASSPRTGRETQYF. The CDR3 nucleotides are TGTGCCAGCAGCCCCCGGACAGGGCGGGAGACCCAGTACTTC.

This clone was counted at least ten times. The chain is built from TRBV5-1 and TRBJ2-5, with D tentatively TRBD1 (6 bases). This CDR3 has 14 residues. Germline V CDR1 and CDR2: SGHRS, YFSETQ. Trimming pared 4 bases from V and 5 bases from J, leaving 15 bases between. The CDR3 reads CASSVGRGGETQYF. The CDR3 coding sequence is TGCGCCAGCAGCGTAGGCAGGGGCGGGGAGACCCAGTACTTC.

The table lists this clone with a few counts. For the CDR3, the DNA is TGTGCCTCGGGACAGAGCTCCTATAATTCACCCCTCCACTTT. Translating it yields CASGQSSYNSPLHF. This rearrangement joins TRBV10-3 to TRBJ1-6; 7 bases fit TRBD1. This CDR3 region has 14 residues. Germline CDR1 and CDR2: ENHRY and SYGVKD. J lost 0 bases, V lost 11 bases, and 4 bases had no gene match.

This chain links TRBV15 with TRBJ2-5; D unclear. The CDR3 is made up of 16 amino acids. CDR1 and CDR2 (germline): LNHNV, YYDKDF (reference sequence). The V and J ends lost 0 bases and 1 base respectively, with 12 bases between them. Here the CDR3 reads CATSRDLLRVQETQYF. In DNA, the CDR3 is TGTGCCACCAGCAGAGATCTGTTAAGGGTCCAAGAGACCCAGTACTTC.

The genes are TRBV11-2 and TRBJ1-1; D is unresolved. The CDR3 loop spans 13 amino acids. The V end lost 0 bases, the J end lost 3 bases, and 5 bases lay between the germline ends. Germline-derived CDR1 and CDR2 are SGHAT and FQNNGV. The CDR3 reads CASSLESDTEAFF. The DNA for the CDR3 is TGTGCCAGCAGCTTAGAATCGGACACTGAAGCTTTCTTT.

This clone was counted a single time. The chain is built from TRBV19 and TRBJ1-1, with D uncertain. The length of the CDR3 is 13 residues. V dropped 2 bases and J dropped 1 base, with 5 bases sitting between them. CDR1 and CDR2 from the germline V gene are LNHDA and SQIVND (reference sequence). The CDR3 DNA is TGTGCCAGTAGTATACTGAAGAACACTGAAGCTTTCTTT. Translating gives CASSILKNTEAFF.

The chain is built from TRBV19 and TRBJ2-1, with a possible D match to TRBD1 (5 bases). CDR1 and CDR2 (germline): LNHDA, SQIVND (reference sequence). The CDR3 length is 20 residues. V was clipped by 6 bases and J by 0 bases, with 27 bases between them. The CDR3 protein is CASSPNSLVWGSSSYNEQFF. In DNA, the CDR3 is TGTGCCAGTAGCCCAAATTCGCTCGTCTGGGGCTCGAGCTCCTACAATGAGCAGTTCTTC. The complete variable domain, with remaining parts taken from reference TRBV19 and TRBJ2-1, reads DGGITQSPKYLFRKEGQNVTLSCEQNLNHDAMYWYRQDPGQGLRLIYYSQIVNDFQKGDIAEGYSVSREKKESFPLTVTSAQKNPTAFYLCASSPNSLVWGSSSYNEQFFGPGTRLTVL.

CDR3 DNA: TGTGCCACCAGTGTATCCGACGGGGAGCTGTTTTTT. This sequence encodes CATSVSDGELFF. The chain links TRBV24-1 to TRBJ2-2, with unresolved D. V lost 5 bases and J lost 7, with 7 bases in between. The CDR3 runs 12 residues. Germline V gene lookup returns CDR1 KGHDR and CDR2 SFDVKD.

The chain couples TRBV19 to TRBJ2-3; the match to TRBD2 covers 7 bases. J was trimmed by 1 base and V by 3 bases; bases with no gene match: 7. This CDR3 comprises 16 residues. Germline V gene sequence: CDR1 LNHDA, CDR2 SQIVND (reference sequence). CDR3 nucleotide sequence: TGTGCCAGTAGTATCTTGAGAACTAGCGGCACAGATACGCAGTATTTT. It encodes CASSILRTSGTDTQYF.

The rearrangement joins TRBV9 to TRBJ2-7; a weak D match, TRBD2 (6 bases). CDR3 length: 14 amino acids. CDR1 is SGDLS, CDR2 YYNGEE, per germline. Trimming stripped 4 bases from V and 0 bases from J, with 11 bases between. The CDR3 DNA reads TGTGCCAGCAGCCCTATGGGGGGCTCCTACGAGCAGTACTTC. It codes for CASSPMGGSYEQYF. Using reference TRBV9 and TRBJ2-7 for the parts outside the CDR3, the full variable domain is DSGVTQTPKHLITATGQRVTLRCSPRSGDLSVYWYQQSLDQGLQFLIQYYNGEERAKGNILERFSAQQFPDLHSELNLSSLELGDSALYFCASSPMGGSYEQYFGPGTRLTVT.

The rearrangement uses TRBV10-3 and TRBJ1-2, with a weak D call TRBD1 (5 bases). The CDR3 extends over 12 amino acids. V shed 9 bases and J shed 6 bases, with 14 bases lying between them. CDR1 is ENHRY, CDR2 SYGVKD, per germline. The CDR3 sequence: CAIAGLRDGYTF. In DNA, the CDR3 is TGTGCCATAGCGGGACTCCGGGATGGCTACACCTTC.

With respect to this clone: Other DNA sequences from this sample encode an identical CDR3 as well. The CDR3 nucleotides read TGTGCCAGCAGTTACTCCGGGACGGCGAACACTGAAGCTTTCTTT. Translation gives CASSYSGTANTEAFF. V usage is TRBV6-5 and J usage is TRBJ1-1; D perhaps matches TRBD1 (5 bases). Germline assignment: CDR1 MNHEY and CDR2 SVGAGI. The V gene lost 0 bases and the J gene lost 1 base, with 9 bases spanning the gap. The CDR3 spans 15 residues.

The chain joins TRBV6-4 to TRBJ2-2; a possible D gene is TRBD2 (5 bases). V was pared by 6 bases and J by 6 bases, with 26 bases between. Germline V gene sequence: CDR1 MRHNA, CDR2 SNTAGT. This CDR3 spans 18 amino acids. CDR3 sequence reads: CASRALGGSANLAGELFF. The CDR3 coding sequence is TGTGCCAGCAGAGCTCTAGGAGGAAGCGCCAACCTCGCCGGGGAGCTGTTTTTT.

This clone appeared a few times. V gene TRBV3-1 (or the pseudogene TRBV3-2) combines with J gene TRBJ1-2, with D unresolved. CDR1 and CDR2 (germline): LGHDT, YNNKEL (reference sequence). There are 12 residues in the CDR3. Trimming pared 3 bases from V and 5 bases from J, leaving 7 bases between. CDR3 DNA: TGTGCCAGCAGCCATCGCCTTTATGGCTACACCTTC. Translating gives CASSHRLYGYTF.

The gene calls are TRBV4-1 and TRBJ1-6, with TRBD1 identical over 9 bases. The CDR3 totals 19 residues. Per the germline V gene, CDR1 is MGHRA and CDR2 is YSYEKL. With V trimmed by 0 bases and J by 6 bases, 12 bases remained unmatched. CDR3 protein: CASSQEGGPGTGFNSPLHF. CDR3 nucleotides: TGCGCCAGCAGCCAAGAAGGGGGACCCGGGACAGGGTTTAATTCACCCCTCCACTTT.

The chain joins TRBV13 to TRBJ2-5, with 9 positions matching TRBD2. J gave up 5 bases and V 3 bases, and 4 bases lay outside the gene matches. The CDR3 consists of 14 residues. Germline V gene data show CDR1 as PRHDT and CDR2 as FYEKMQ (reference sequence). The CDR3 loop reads CASSLREGAETQYF. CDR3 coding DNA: TGTGCCAGCAGCTTGCGGGAGGGGGCCGAGACCCAGTACTTC.

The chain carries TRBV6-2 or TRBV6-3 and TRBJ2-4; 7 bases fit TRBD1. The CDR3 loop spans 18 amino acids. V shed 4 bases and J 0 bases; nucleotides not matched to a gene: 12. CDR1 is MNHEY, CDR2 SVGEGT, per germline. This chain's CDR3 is CASSSRQGAYEAKNIQYF. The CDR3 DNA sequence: TGTGCCAGCAGTTCTAGACAGGGCGCCTACGAAGCCAAAAACATTCAGTACTTC.

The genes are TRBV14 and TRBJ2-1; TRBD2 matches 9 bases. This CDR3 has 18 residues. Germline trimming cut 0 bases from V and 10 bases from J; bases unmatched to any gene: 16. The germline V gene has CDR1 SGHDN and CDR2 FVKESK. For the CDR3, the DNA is TGTGCCAGCAGCCAAGAAGGGGAGTGGCGGGAGGGCCTCTGCGAGCAGTTCTTC. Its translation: CASSQEGEWREGLCEQFF.

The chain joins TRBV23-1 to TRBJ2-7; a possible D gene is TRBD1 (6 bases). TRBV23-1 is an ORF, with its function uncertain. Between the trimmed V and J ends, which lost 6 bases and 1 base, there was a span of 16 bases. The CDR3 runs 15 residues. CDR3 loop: CASRGPRTASYEQYF. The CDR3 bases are TGCGCCAGCAGGGGGCCCAGGACAGCTTCCTACGAGCAGTACTTC.

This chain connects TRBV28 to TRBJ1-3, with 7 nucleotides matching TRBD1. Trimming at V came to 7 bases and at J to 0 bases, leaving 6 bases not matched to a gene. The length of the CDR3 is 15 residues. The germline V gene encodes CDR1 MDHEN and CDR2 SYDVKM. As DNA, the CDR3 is TGTGCCAGCAAATCGGGACAGAGCTCTGGAAACACCATATATTTT. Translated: CASKSGQSSGNTIYF.

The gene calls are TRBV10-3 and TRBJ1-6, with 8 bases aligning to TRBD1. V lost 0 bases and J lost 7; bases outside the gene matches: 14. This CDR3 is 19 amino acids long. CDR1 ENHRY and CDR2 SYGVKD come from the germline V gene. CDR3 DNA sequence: TGTGCCATCAGTGAGTCGATAGTGTTGGGACAGGCTCTAAATTCACCCCTCCACTTT. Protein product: CAISESIVLGQALNSPLHF.

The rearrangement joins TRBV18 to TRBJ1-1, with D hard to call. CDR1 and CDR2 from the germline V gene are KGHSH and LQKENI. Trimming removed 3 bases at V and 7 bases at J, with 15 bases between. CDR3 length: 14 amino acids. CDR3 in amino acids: CASSPINSGGEAFF. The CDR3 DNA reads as TGTGCCAGCTCACCTATAAACTCGGGCGGTGAAGCTTTCTTT.

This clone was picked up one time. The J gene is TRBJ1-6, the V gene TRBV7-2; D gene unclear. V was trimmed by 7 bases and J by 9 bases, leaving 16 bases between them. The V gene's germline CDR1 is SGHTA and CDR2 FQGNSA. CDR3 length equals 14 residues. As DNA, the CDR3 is TGTGCCAGCACACCCGGGGTAGTGGGTTCACCCCTCCACTTT. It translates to CASTPGVVGSPLHF.